Listed here are 30 T cell receptor beta chains from one sample, sequenced in a study of CD8 T cells in ankylosing spondylitis. Regarding the study as a whole: Eight highly homologous variants formed a TCR beta motif that appeared characteristic of ankylosing spondylitis blood.

TCRdb processed the 5' RACE reads anew with MiXCR; each CDR3 protein has one entry. The data hold some 840,000 distinct CDR3 sequences, with 10% to 15% observed a single time. These receptors are not linked to any known antigen. Sequenced sample: blood, either unsorted or a sorted T cell fraction (not recorded which). Receptors were obtained from a male donor with ankylosing spondylitis.

At least ten counts were recorded for this clonotype. Here the CDR3 DNA reads TGTGCCAGCTCCGATTACAACACCGGGGAGCTGTTTTTT. This codes for CASSDYNTGELFF. This rearrangement joins TRBV6-4 to TRBJ2-2; D is uncertain. Germline values: CDR1 MRHNA, CDR2 SNTAGT. The CDR3 covers 13 residues. V dropped 8 bases and J dropped 2 bases, with 9 bases sitting between them.

A few counts support this clonotype. The chain uses TRBV12-3 or TRBV12-4 and TRBJ2-2; maybe TRBD1 (6 bases). Trimming removed 5 bases from V and 1 base from J, with 11 bases in between. This CDR3 region has 15 residues. The CDR3 region has the DNA TGTGCCAGCAGTCGCAGACAGGTGAACACCGGGGAGCTGTTTTTT. The encoded protein is CASSRRQVNTGELFF.

This clonotype was detected only a few times. V gene TRBV7-8 combines with J gene TRBJ2-7; perhaps TRBD2 as D (6 bases). CDR3 size: 17 residues. The germline gives CDR1 SGHVS, CDR2 FQNEAQ. Trimming shortened V by 1 base and J by 3 bases, and 19 bases separated the two germline ends. CDR3 sequence reads: CASSLVVGSGSFYEQYF. The CDR3 region has the DNA TGTGCCAGCAGCTTAGTAGTGGGTAGCGGCTCTTTCTACGAGCAGTACTTC.

In its sample, this clonotype was seen a few times. This CDR3 is CASSSSTGEQYF. The CDR3 DNA sequence: TGTGCCAGCAGCTCATCGACGGGGGAGCAGTACTTC. V gene TRBV27 combines with J gene TRBJ2-7, with TRBD2 as a possible D gene (5 bases). This CDR3 is 12 amino acids long. Germline V CDR1 and CDR2: MNHEY, SMNVEV (reference sequence). V lost 6 bases and J 7 bases, leaving 13 bases between the germline ends.

This chain joins TRBV20-1 and TRBJ1-2; D gene unclear. Trimming left V 4 bases short and J 8 bases short, with 5 bases between. The CDR3 runs 9 residues. Germline CDR1 DFQATT, CDR2 SNEGSKA (reference sequence). The CDR3 DNA follows: TGCAGTGCTAATAGGGGCTACACCTTC. It encodes CSANRGYTF.

V gene TRBV6-6 combines with J gene TRBJ2-7; the D gene is possibly TRBD2 (5 bases). CDR3 length equals 12 residues. Trimming took 6 bases from V and 10 from J, leaving 16 bases between them. CDR1 and CDR2 (germline): MNHNY, SVGAGI (reference sequence). The CDR3 DNA reads as TGTGCCAGCAGCCTTTCACGGGATCGACAGTACTTC. Its translation: CASSLSRDRQYF.

This clonotype appeared many times. The genes are TRBV5-1 and TRBJ1-5, with TRBD1 matching 7 bases. Trimming cost V 3 bases and J 5 bases; bases outside gene matches: 5. There are 14 residues in the CDR3. Germline loops: CDR1 SGHRS, CDR2 YFSETQ. As DNA, the CDR3 is TGCGCCAGCAGCTCGACAGGGAGGGATCAGCCCCAGCATTTT. Its translation is CASSSTGRDQPQHF.

This clonotype was counted ten times or more. This sequence joins TRBV29-1 and TRBJ1-1, with 9 bases matching TRBD1. Looked up from germline, CDR1 is SQVTM and CDR2 is ANQGSEA. The CDR3 consists of 12 residues. The V and J ends lost 6 bases and 7 bases, in that order; junction bases with no gene match: 6. CDR3 nucleotide sequence: TGCAGCGTCGCACAGGGGGCGAGTGAAGCTTTCTTT. This gives the protein CSVAQGASEAFF.

This clonotype was detected a few times. In DNA form, the CDR3 reads TGTGCCAGCAGTTACCGGCCCAGGGATCAGCCCCAGCATTTT. It encodes CASSYRPRDQPQHF. The V call is TRBV6-5, the J call TRBJ1-5; D perhaps matches TRBD1 (5 bases). The CDR3 consists of 14 residues. CDR1 MNHEY and CDR2 SVGAGI come from the germline V gene. Trimming removed 2 bases at V and 5 bases at J, with 10 bases between.

The chain links TRBV10-3 to TRBJ1-1, with 9 bases fitting TRBD1. V dropped 3 bases and J dropped 5; count of bases not matched to a gene: 7. The CDR3 has 15 amino acids. The V gene's germline CDR1 is ENHRY and CDR2 SYGVKD. The DNA of the CDR3 is TGTGCCATCAGTGAATACAGGGGGCAGGAGACTGAAGCTTTCTTT. It codes for CAISEYRGQETEAFF.

This clonotype was observed a few times. The V call is TRBV20-1, the J call TRBJ1-2, with D possibly being TRBD1 (6 bases). The germline V and J ends were trimmed by 7 bases and 6 bases, with 21 bases remaining between them. Germline assignment: CDR1 DFQATT and CDR2 SNEGSKA (reference sequence). This CDR3 region has 14 residues. This CDR3 is CSVRGGATPNGYTF. As DNA, the CDR3 is TGCAGTGTGAGAGGGGGGGCCACACCCAATGGCTACACCTTC.

The V gene is TRBV6-5, the J gene TRBJ2-7; D is undetermined. The V end lost 2 bases, the J end lost 0 bases, and 11 bases lay between the germline ends. This CDR3 is 15 amino acids long. CDR1 and CDR2 from the germline V gene are MNHEY and SVGAGI. The CDR3 loop reads CASSYTGRSSYEQYF. CDR3 DNA sequence: TGTGCCAGCAGTTACACGGGCAGGAGCTCCTACGAGCAGTACTTC.

This chain's CDR3 is CAISEGGADTQYF. In DNA form, the CDR3 reads TGTGCCATCAGTGAGGGGGGGGCAGATACGCAGTATTTT. The V gene is TRBV10-3, the J gene TRBJ2-3; 7 positions agree with TRBD2. CDR1 is ENHRY, CDR2 SYGVKD, per germline. This CDR3 is 13 amino acids long. The ends lost 2 bases at V and 4 bases at J; junction bases unmatched: 0.

This clonotype was counted only a few times. The rearrangement joins TRBV4-3 to TRBJ2-3; 7 bases map to TRBD2. The germline gives CDR1 LGHNA, CDR2 YSLEER. J lost 4 bases, V lost 4 bases, and 8 bases had no gene match. This CDR3 spans 15 amino acids. Written as DNA, the CDR3 is TGCGCCAGCAGCCGACGGGACTACTCCGCAGATACGCAGTATTTT. Amino acid sequence: CASSRRDYSADTQYF.

This clonotype showed up many times. The chain has TRBV20-1 and TRBJ1-5; D gene uncertain. The germline CDR1 and CDR2 sequences are DFQATT and SNEGSKA (reference sequence). V shed 0 bases and J shed 5 bases, with 8 bases lying between them. The CDR3 contains 13 residues. For the CDR3, the DNA is TGCAGTGCTAGAGAGACTCATTATCAGCCCCAGCATTTT. Its protein product is CSARETHYQPQHF.

This clonotype was detected many times. The gene calls are TRBV20-1 and TRBJ1-2; D call uncertain. Germline CDR1 DFQATT, CDR2 SNEGSKA (reference sequence). The CDR3 has 13 residues. Trimming removed 0 bases at V and 5 bases at J, with 10 bases between. This CDR3 is CSARDPRVYGYTF. The CDR3 coding sequence is TGCAGTGCTAGAGATCCCCGGGTTTATGGCTACACCTTC.

This clonotype has a count of ten or more. The chain carries TRBV6-1 and TRBJ2-5; 9 bases match TRBD1. Germline CDR1 MNHNS, CDR2 SASEGT. The CDR3 extends over 15 amino acids. The trim removed 5 bases at V and 4 bases at J, leaving 8 bases unmatched. The CDR3 here is CASSRTGAEAETQYF. The CDR3 bases are TGTGCCAGCAGTCGGACAGGGGCAGAAGCAGAGACCCAGTACTTC.

The gene calls are TRBV6-5 and TRBJ2-4; D remains ambiguous. The V gene's germline CDR1 is MNHEY and CDR2 SVGAGI. Trimming removed 4 bases from V and 4 bases from J, with 5 bases in between. The CDR3 has 12 residues. CDR3 sequence: CASSSIKNIQYF. The CDR3 DNA reads as TGTGCCAGCAGTTCCATAAAAAACATTCAGTACTTC.

This clonotype was seen only a few times. The chain is built from TRBV20-1 and TRBJ1-4; D unclear. V dropped 5 bases and J dropped 8 bases, with 9 bases sitting between them. Germline values: CDR1 DFQATT, CDR2 SNEGSKA (reference sequence). This CDR3 is built from 11 residues. The CDR3 coding sequence is TGCAGTGCTTCCTTTGGGGAAAAACTGTTTTTT. This translates into CSASFGEKLFF.

There are a few counts of this clonotype. This chain joins TRBV21-1 and TRBJ2-1; TRBD2 is the table's D call and was not checked against the DNA. TRBV21-1 is a pseudogene. This CDR3 is 16 amino acids long. CDR3 coding DNA: TGTGCCAGCAGCTCCGGTGGGGGGAGGGCCAAGGATGAGCAGTTCTTC. Translating gives CASSSGGGRAKDEQFF.

The chain has TRBV5-5 and TRBJ2-2, with D unresolved. The CDR3 loop spans 12 amino acids. Between the trimmed V and J ends, which lost 9 bases and 7 bases, there was a span of 13 bases. Looked up from germline, CDR1 is SGHKS and CDR2 is YYEKEE (reference sequence). CDR3 coding DNA: TGTGCCACCCTCGGTCGCAGCGGGGAGCTGTTTTTT. Residues: CATLGRSGELFF.

This chain joins TRBV5-1 and TRBJ1-2; no clear D. The V and J ends lost 6 bases and 0 bases respectively, with 12 bases between them. Germline assignment: CDR1 SGHRS and CDR2 YFSETQ. The CDR3 loop spans 14 amino acids. Written as DNA, the CDR3 is TGCGCCAGCACTGCCTCACCAGCTAACTATGGCTACACCTTC. This gives the protein CASTASPANYGYTF.

Remarks on this clonotype: The DNA is left out, because the CDR3 cannot be placed on it with certainty; the CDR3 is given as TCRdb lists it. V and J are TRBV28 and TRBJ1-1; TRBD1, the D gene given by the table, was not confirmed from the DNA. The CDR3 is 15 amino acids in total, end residues counted. Germline assignment: CDR1 MDHEN and CDR2 SYDVKM. CDR3 residues: CASSSSTGDYTEAFF.

Only a few counts were recorded for this clonotype. The gene calls are TRBV15 and TRBJ2-3; 9 nucleotides agree with TRBD1. The germline gives CDR1 LNHNV, CDR2 YYDKDF (reference sequence). The CDR3 contains 15 residues. V gave up 7 bases and J gave up 5 bases; unmatched junction bases: 10. CDR3 loop: CATTRDRVEGDTQYF. The CDR3 DNA reads as TGTGCCACCACCAGGGACAGGGTCGAGGGAGATACGCAGTATTTT.

The J gene is TRBJ2-3, the V gene TRBV5-6, with 7 nucleotides matching TRBD1. The CDR3 has 15 residues. CDR1 and CDR2 (germline): SGHDT, YYEEEE. J was trimmed by 0 bases and V by 4 bases; bases with no gene match: 5. The CDR3 spells CASSAGTASTDTQYF. The CDR3 region has the DNA TGTGCCAGCAGCGCCGGGACAGCGAGCACAGATACGCAGTATTTT.

The V call is TRBV20-1, the J call TRBJ2-7, with a weak D call TRBD2 (5 bases). The germline V gene has CDR1 DFQATT and CDR2 SNEGSKA (reference sequence). Trimming removed 1 base from V and 6 bases from J, with 13 bases in between. The CDR3 length is 13 residues. The CDR3 loop reads CSARGVPRGEQYF. As DNA, the CDR3 is TGCAGTGCTAGAGGGGTCCCTCGGGGCGAGCAGTACTTC.

The chain uses TRBV5-1 and TRBJ1-4; 7 nucleotides match TRBD1. The J segment lost 0 bases and the V segment lost 0 bases, leaving 2 bases of the junction unmatched. The germline V gene has CDR1 SGHRS and CDR2 YFSETQ. The CDR3 contains 16 residues. In DNA, the CDR3 is TGCGCCAGCAGCTTGGGGGACAGCCCAACTAATGAAAAACTGTTTTTT. Its protein product is CASSLGDSPTNEKLFF. Complete variable domain (other parts from reference TRBV5-1 and TRBJ1-4): KAGVTQTPRYLIKTRGQQVTLSCSPISGHRSVSWYQQTPGQGLQFLFEYFSETQRNKGNFPGRFSGRQFSNSRSEMNVSTLELGDSALYLCASSLGDSPTNEKLFFGSGTQLSVL.

This clonotype was seen ten or more times. The gene calls are TRBV20-1 and TRBJ2-1, with TRBD2 identical over 8 bases. V lost 3 bases, J lost 7 bases, and 5 bases stayed unmatched. The CDR3 has 13 residues. Germline V gene sequence: CDR1 DFQATT, CDR2 SNEGSKA (reference sequence). The CDR3 sequence: CSARERERNEQFF. In DNA, the CDR3 is TGCAGTGCTAGGGAGCGGGAGAGGAATGAGCAGTTCTTC.

CDR3 protein: CASSLFGDSSYEQYF. The DNA of the CDR3 is TGCGCCAGCAGCTTGTTTGGGGACTCCTCCTACGAGCAGTACTTC. The chain recombines TRBV5-1 with TRBJ2-7; TRBD2 is a possible D gene (6 bases). Trimming cost V 1 base and J 0 bases, with 11 bases left between them. The CDR3 has 15 amino acids. Germline lookup yields CDR1 SGHRS and CDR2 YFSETQ. The full variable domain, its missing parts supplied by reference TRBV5-1 and TRBJ2-7, is KAGVTQTPRYLIKTRGQQVTLSCSPISGHRSVSWYQQTPGQGLQFLFEYFSETQRNKGNFPGRFSGRQFSNSRSEMNVSTLELGDSALYLCASSLFGDSSYEQYFGPGTRLTVT.

This clonotype was seen a few times. The CDR3 region is CASSRRGRGWEKLFF. CDR3 sequence (DNA): TGTGCCAGCAGCCGGAGGGGGCGCGGATGGGAAAAACTGTTTTTT. The chain employs TRBV12-3 or TRBV12-4 and TRBJ1-4; 7 bases fit TRBD1. This CDR3 has 15 residues. V trimming: 6 bases; J trimming: 8 bases; junction bases outside the gene matches: 12.